This entry lists 21 T cell receptor beta chains sequenced from one sample in a study of shared clonotypes between healthy human individuals. Clones were read by immunoSEQ multiplex PCR, and TCRdb kept only the in-frame ones, dropping some. The table lists 650,000 to 700,000 clones, roughly 88% of them singletons. Sequencing was done on a sample of memory CD8+ T cells from PBMCs. Described subset: CD45RO+ cells pooled with CCR7-negative TemRA cells. Every receptor here comes from a man between 18 and 35 years old in good health. Some clones in this sample may be carry-over from other donors' samples.

With respect to this clone: This CDR3 is also generated by other DNA sequences in the sample. The gene calls are TRBV6-5 and TRBJ2-2; unclear D gene. The CDR3 runs 13 residues. Trimming shortened V by 2 bases and J by 5 bases, and 6 bases separated the two germline ends. Germline values: CDR1 MNHEY, CDR2 SVGAGI. The DNA of the CDR3 is TGTGCCAGCAGTTACCTCGGGACCGGGGAGCTGTTTTTT. Translating gives CASSYLGTGELFF.

The V and J genes are TRBV7-3 and TRBJ1-5; D remains ambiguous. The CDR3 covers 14 residues. V was cut by 2 bases and J by 3 bases, with 8 bases left in between. The germline V gene encodes CDR1 SGHTA and CDR2 FQGTGA. CDR3 in DNA: TGTGCCAGCAGCTTAGTAGGGCTCAATCAGCCCCAGCATTTT. It yields the protein CASSLVGLNQPQHF. Complete variable domain (other parts from reference TRBV7-3 and TRBJ1-5): GAGVSQTPSNKVTEKGKYVELRCDPISGHTALYWYRQSLGQGPEFLIYFQGTGAADDSGLPNDRFFAVRPEGSVSTLKIQRTERGDSAVYLCASSLVGLNQPQHFGDGTRLSIL.

Concerning this clone itself: The junction does not match germline at one end; this may be a read error. The rearrangement uses TRBV4-1 and TRBJ1-1; maybe TRBD1 (5 bases). Germline-derived CDR1 and CDR2 are MGHRA and YSYEKL. The CDR3 is 15 amino acids. CDR3 nucleotides: TGCGCCAGCAGCCATGGCAAGGGGTTGAACGCTGAAGCTTTCTTT. Translation gives CASSHGKGLNAEAFF.

The chain is built from TRBV7-9 and TRBJ2-1, with D tentatively TRBD2 (5 bases). Looked up from germline, CDR1 is SEHNR and CDR2 is FQNEAQ (reference sequence). The CDR3 sequence is 17 residues long. The V end was cut by 1 base, the J end by 0 bases, with 13 bases between. The CDR3 coding sequence is TGTGCCAGCAGCTTAGTCGGGGTGCTCAGCTCCTACAATGAGCAGTTCTTC. Amino acid sequence: CASSLVGVLSSYNEQFF.

The chain uses TRBV7-9 and TRBJ2-2, with 12 bases matching TRBD1. J was trimmed by 5 bases and V by 6 bases; bases with no gene match: 4. Germline CDR1 reads SEHNR; CDR2 reads FQNEAQ (reference sequence). The CDR3 has 15 amino acids. The CDR3 region has the DNA TGTGCCAGCAGGGGACAGGGGGCTGTTACCGGGGAGCTGTTTTTT. Translating gives CASRGQGAVTGELFF.

With regard to this clone: The sample has other DNA sequences that encode this CDR3 too. The genes are TRBV9 and TRBJ1-3; the D is unclear. V lost 0 bases and J lost 0, with 7 bases in between. The CDR3 sequence is 15 residues long. The germline CDR1 and CDR2 sequences are SGDLS and YYNGEE. The CDR3 DNA sequence: TGTGCCAGCAGCGTAGACCCGAGCTCTGGAAACACCATATATTTT. Its protein product is CASSVDPSSGNTIYF.

The rearrangement joins TRBV4-1 to TRBJ2-5, with 13 bases identical to TRBD2. The J call may be wrong; the DNA end is better matched by TRBJ2-7. The CDR3 length is 16 residues. CDR1 and CDR2 (germline): MGHRA, YSYEKL. In DNA form, the CDR3 reads TGCGCCAGCAGCCAAGTTAAGGGACTAGCGGGATACGAGCAGTACTTC. Translating it yields CASSQVKGLAGYEQYF.

The chain employs TRBV19 and TRBJ2-1; D may be TRBD1 or TRBD2 (5 bases each). The CDR3 length is 15 residues. CDR1 LNHDA and CDR2 SQIVND come from the germline V gene (reference sequence). V was trimmed by 3 bases and J by 2 bases, leaving 11 bases between them. The CDR3 here is CASSMGPSPYNEQFF. In DNA, the CDR3 is TGTGCCAGTAGTATGGGACCAAGCCCCTACAATGAGCAGTTCTTC.

The chain recombines TRBV7-9 with TRBJ1-3; 7 bases match TRBD1. The CDR3 sequence is 16 residues long. V lost 5 bases and J lost 4; bases outside the gene matches: 11. CDR1 is SEHNR, CDR2 FQNEAQ, per germline (reference sequence). DNA for the CDR3: TGTGCCAGCAGCCCCTCGAAGGGGGCGGCGGGAAACACCATATATTTT. It yields the protein CASSPSKGAAGNTIYF.

The V gene is TRBV13, the J gene TRBJ2-1; 8 nucleotides agree with TRBD1. CDR3 length equals 15 residues. CDR1 PRHDT and CDR2 FYEKMQ come from the germline V gene (reference sequence). Trimming cost V 0 bases and J 6 bases; bases outside gene matches: 4. This chain's CDR3 is CASSLGRGRVNEQFF. The CDR3 coding sequence is TGTGCCAGCAGCTTAGGCAGGGGGCGAGTCAATGAGCAGTTCTTC.

On this clone itself: The identical CDR3 is also encoded by other nucleotide sequences in the sample. This sequence joins TRBV9 and TRBJ2-5, with D perhaps matching TRBD1 (5 bases). The length of the CDR3 is 13 residues. With 0 bases removed from V and 3 bases from J, the gap between germline ends came to 6 bases. The germline V gene encodes CDR1 SGDLS and CDR2 YYNGEE. The CDR3 coding sequence is TGTGCCAGCAGCGTAGGACAGAAAGAGACCCAGTACTTC. Translating it yields CASSVGQKETQYF.

Regarding this clone: The likely explanation is a read error, given a far larger clone one base away. The chain carries TRBV7-2 and TRBJ2-7; D not certain. Trimming cost V 1 base and J 5 bases, with 12 bases left between them. The germline gives CDR1 SGHTA, CDR2 FQGNSA. The CDR3 sequence is 14 residues long. The CDR3 region is CASSLGGRRNEQYF. The CDR3 coding sequence is TGTGCCAGCAGCTTAGGGGGAAGACGGAACGAGCAGTACTTC.

CDR3 region: CASRDGRASNEQFF. The CDR3 DNA sequence: TGCGCCAGCAGGGACGGGAGGGCTTCCAATGAGCAGTTCTTC. V usage is TRBV5-1 and J usage is TRBJ2-1, with 8 bases matching TRBD2. The CDR3 is 14 amino acids. Germline V gene lookup returns CDR1 SGHRS and CDR2 YFSETQ. V trimming: 5 bases; J trimming: 6 bases; junction bases outside the gene matches: 7. The full variable domain, its missing parts supplied by reference TRBV5-1 and TRBJ2-1, is KAGVTQTPRYLIKTRGQQVTLSCSPISGHRSVSWYQQTPGQGLQFLFEYFSETQRNKGNFPGRFSGRQFSNSRSEMNVSTLELGDSALYLCASRDGRASNEQFFGPGTRLTVL.

This chain links TRBV27 with TRBJ1-2; no definite D call. The ends were cut back, 3 bases at V and 3 bases at J, with 14 bases in the middle. CDR1 and CDR2 (germline): MNHEY, SMNVEV (reference sequence). The CDR3 is 15 amino acids. In DNA form, the CDR3 reads TGTGCCAGCAGTTTTAAGATCCCACCTGACTATGGCTACACCTTC. It specifies CASSFKIPPDYGYTF.

This chain links TRBV4-1 with TRBJ2-7; TRBD1 aligns across 9 bases. The V and J ends lost 5 bases and 2 bases, in that order; junction bases with no gene match: 4. The germline V gene encodes CDR1 MGHRA and CDR2 YSYEKL. There are 14 residues in the CDR3. CDR3 in amino acids: CASSNRDRAYEQYF. DNA of the CDR3: TGCGCCAGCAGCAACCGGGACAGGGCCTACGAGCAGTACTTC.

The V gene is TRBV5-5, the J gene TRBJ2-2; no clear D. Trimming took 0 bases from V and 5 from J, leaving 5 bases between them. CDR3 length: 13 amino acids. Germline lookup yields CDR1 SGHKS and CDR2 YYEKEE (reference sequence). CDR3 sequence (DNA): TGTGCCAGCAGCTTGGATTTAACCGGGGAGCTGTTTTTT. This codes for CASSLDLTGELFF. The whole variable domain, remainder taken from reference TRBV5-5 and TRBJ2-2, is DAGVTQSPTHLIKTRGQQVTLRCSPISGHKSVSWYQQVLGQGPQFIFQYYEKEERGRGNFPDRFSARQFPNYSSELNVNALLLGDSALYLCASSLDLTGELFFGEGSRLTVL.

This chain uses TRBV4-2 with TRBJ2-1; 10 positions agree with TRBD1. The CDR3 length is 19 residues. V trimming: 3 bases; J trimming: 0 bases; junction bases outside the gene matches: 11. Germline V gene sequence: CDR1 LGHNA, CDR2 YNFKEQ. The CDR3 is CASSHRDRGRLSSYNEQFF. CDR3 sequence (DNA): TGTGCCAGCAGCCACCGAGACAGGGGGCGGCTGAGCTCCTACAATGAGCAGTTCTTC.

This chain uses TRBV19 with TRBJ1-1; D gene ambiguous. V lost 5 bases and J lost 4, with 8 bases in between. The CDR3 extends over 12 amino acids. Germline V gene sequence: CDR1 LNHDA, CDR2 SQIVND (reference sequence). In DNA, the CDR3 is TGTGCCAGTAGTTCCCTGGGCACTGAAGCTTTCTTT. Its translation is CASSSLGTEAFF.

The rearrangement joins TRBV7-2 to TRBJ2-5; D may match TRBD1 or TRBD2 (5 bases each). The CDR3 contains 16 residues. Deletions cut 5 bases from V and 4 bases from J, with 20 bases between. Germline values: CDR1 SGHTA, CDR2 FQGNSA. CDR3: CASSPGTEGVGETQYF. The CDR3 DNA reads TGTGCCAGCAGCCCAGGGACGGAAGGGGTTGGAGAGACCCAGTACTTC.

The J gene is TRBJ2-2, the V gene TRBV9; no clear D gene. This CDR3 contains 15 residues. V lost 0 bases and J lost 4, with 10 bases in between. The germline CDR1 and CDR2 sequences are SGDLS and YYNGEE. The CDR3 protein is CASSVEGHRTGELFF. DNA of the CDR3: TGTGCCAGCAGCGTAGAGGGCCACCGCACCGGGGAGCTGTTTTTT. Filled out from reference TRBV9 and TRBJ2-2, the complete variable domain reads DSGVTQTPKHLITATGQRVTLRCSPRSGDLSVYWYQQSLDQGLQFLIQYYNGEERAKGNILERFSAQQFPDLHSELNLSSLELGDSALYFCASSVEGHRTGELFFGEGSRLTVL.

The chain carries TRBV7-9 and TRBJ2-5; D is perhaps TRBD2 (6 bases). This CDR3 comprises 14 residues. Germline values: CDR1 SEHNR, CDR2 FQNEAQ (reference sequence). Deletions cut 5 bases from V and 5 bases from J, with 15 bases between. The CDR3 here is CASSPTRTQETQYF. CDR3 in DNA: TGTGCCAGCAGCCCGACTAGAACACAGGAGACCCAGTACTTC.